This is a list of T cell receptor beta chains from one sample in a study of cytotoxic CD8 clonotypes in ibrutinib-treated CLL. The method was immunoSEQ multiplex PCR; TCRdb's version includes in-frame clones alone and lacks a portion of them. The table records about 40,000 clones, 68% of them present only once. The source material was PBMCs, sampled at disease progression, from a patient treated with ibrutinib. These receptor sequences come from a human donor with chronic lymphocytic leukemia. CDR3s include the opening cysteine and the closing phenylalanine or tryptophan. D genes are given only for firm matches. Where a row states a size, it is once, few, many or the class of an expanded clone; other rows omit it.

j_gene: TRBJ1-1; v_gene: TRBV9; d_gene: -; abundance: -; CDR3aa: CASSVQANTEAFF; CDR3nt: TGTGCCAGCAGCGTACAGGCGAACACTGAAGCTTTCTTT
j_gene: TRBJ1-2; v_gene: TRBV5-1; d_gene: -; abundance: -; CDR3aa: CASSLTDNYGYTF; CDR3nt: TGCGCCAGCAGCTTGACAGATAACTATGGCTACACCTTC
j_gene: TRBJ2-5; v_gene: TRBV7-2; d_gene: TRBD2; abundance: -; CDR3aa: CASSEGLAGGYQETQYF; CDR3nt: TGTGCCAGCAGCGAGGGACTAGCGGGAGGGTACCAAGAGACCCAGTACTTC
j_gene: TRBJ2-5; v_gene: TRBV5-1; d_gene: -; abundance: once; CDR3aa: CASSLGDGRRETQYF; CDR3nt: TGCGCCAGCAGCTTGGGGGATGGCAGGAGGGAGACCCAGTACTTC
j_gene: TRBJ1-2; v_gene: TRBV10-3; d_gene: TRBD1; abundance: once; CDR3aa: CAILPGGARDLNYGYTF; CDR3nt: TGTGCCATCCTACCAGGGGGTGCGCGGGACCTCAACTATGGCTACACCTTC
j_gene: TRBJ2-3; v_gene: TRBV7-7; d_gene: -; abundance: few; CDR3aa: CASSLGGGTSTDTQYF; CDR3nt: TGTGCTAGCAGCTTAGGTGGCGGGACTAGCACAGATACGCAGTATTTT
j_gene: TRBJ2-3; v_gene: TRBV9; d_gene: -; abundance: few; CDR3aa: CASSPRRVRTDTQYF; CDR3nt: TGTGCCAGCAGCCCCCGCAGGGTACGCACAGATACGCAGTATTTT
j_gene: TRBJ2-1; v_gene: TRBV18; d_gene: -; abundance: -; CDR3aa: CASSPGPNYNEQFF; CDR3nt: TGTGCCAGCTCACCGGGACCCAACTACAATGAGCAGTTCTTC
j_gene: TRBJ1-4; v_gene: TRBV30; d_gene: -; abundance: -; CDR3aa: CAWSAGVTNEKLFF; CDR3nt: TGTGCCTGGAGTGCGGGGGTAACTAATGAAAAACTGTTTTTT
j_gene: TRBJ1-2; v_gene: TRBV11-3; d_gene: -; abundance: -; CDR3aa: CASSLGGIGLYGYTF; CDR3nt: TGTGCCAGCAGCTTAGGAGGGATCGGCCTATATGGCTACACCTTC
j_gene: TRBJ2-5; v_gene: TRBV5-4; d_gene: TRBD2; abundance: -; CDR3aa: CASSWVAGHGETQYF; CDR3nt: TGTGCCAGCAGCTGGGTAGCGGGGCATGGGGAGACCCAGTACTTC